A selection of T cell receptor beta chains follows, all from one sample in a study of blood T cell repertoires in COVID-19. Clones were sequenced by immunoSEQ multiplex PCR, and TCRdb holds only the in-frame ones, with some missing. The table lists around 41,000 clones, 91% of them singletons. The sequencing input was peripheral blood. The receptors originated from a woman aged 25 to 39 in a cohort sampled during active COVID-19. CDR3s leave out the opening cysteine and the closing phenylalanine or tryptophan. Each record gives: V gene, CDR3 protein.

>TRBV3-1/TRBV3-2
ASSRGTGASGANVLT
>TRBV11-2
ASGVGDRVSAYNSPLH
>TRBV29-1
SVAPLTVEQF
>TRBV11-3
ASSLPQGYNEQF
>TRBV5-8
ASSSGTGVTNEKLF
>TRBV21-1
ASRPRPGEAYEQY
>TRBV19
ASSIQGSETQY
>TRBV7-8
ASSLVRGQGGSGNTIY
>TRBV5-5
ASSWPGQGKGAF
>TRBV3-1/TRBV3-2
ASSQTRNRVVPGNTIY
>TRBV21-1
ASSKVEAGVEYGKPEQY
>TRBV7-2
ASSLTGGVEKLF
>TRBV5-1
ASSLPGLGYNEQF
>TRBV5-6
ASSIMGTGDVSGANVLT
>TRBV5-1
ASSPDYRSYNEQF
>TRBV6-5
ASSYSASGYNEQF
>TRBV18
ASSATGTNTEAF
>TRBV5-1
ASRTTSAYNEQF
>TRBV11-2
ASSLGRQAPYGYT
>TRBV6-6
ASSGGGHNTEAF
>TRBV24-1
ATSGTGGIQY
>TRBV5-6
ASSYRLNTEAF
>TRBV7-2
ASKDRGHVGELF
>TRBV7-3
ASSNSGRARTGELF
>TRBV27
ASSSGLAGVSYEQY
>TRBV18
ASSPEGATEAF
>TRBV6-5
ASTEQTYEQY
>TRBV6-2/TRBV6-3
ASSYEQLSTEAF
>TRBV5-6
ASSLVVTEQETQY
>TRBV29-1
SVENRTGVYEQY
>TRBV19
ATGYGGGEQF
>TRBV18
ASSAGKPRLSYEQY
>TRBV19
ASSKLQGNEAF
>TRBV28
ASSLPGQSYNEQF
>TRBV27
ASSLSRSYEQY
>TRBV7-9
ASSSPLGGGTEAF
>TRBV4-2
ASSQDSRSTDTQY
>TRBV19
ASSINKGWIGEASYNEQF
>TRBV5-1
ASSSGSGGRETQY